Sequencing of this T cell receptor (beta chain) was carried out in a study of CD8 T cells in Susac syndrome. Study-wide background: Patients with Susac syndrome were therapy-naive, treated with corticosteroids, or treated with intravenous immunoglobulin alone when blood was collected.

Random hexamers were used to reverse transcribe the RNA input (roughly 0.5 to 1 ug). MiXCR was run by TCRdb on the immunoSEQ multiplex PCR reads, yielding one entry per CDR3 protein. The table includes 65,000 to 100,000 distinct CDR3 sequences, roughly 95% detected once. Germline V lookup: CDR1 MNHNY, CDR2 SVGAGI (reference sequence). Losses at the gene ends were 4 bases for V and 1 base for J; bases not matched to a gene: 5. The CDR3 loop spans 16 amino acids. TEMRA cells were enriched by FACS, while CD8+ and CD4+ T cells were obtained through a negative isolation that was performed magnetically. Sequencing was done on a sample of CD8+ T cells from PBMCs. The origin of this receptor is a human donor with Susac syndrome. The chain carries TRBV6-6 and TRBJ1-5; 9 bases match TRBD1. The CDR3 DNA reads TGTGCCAGCAGTTCCCCGGACAGGGGAAGCAATCAGCCCCAGCATTTT. This codes for CASSSPDRGSNQPQHF.